These 29 T cell receptor beta chains came from one sample sequenced in a study of tumor and adjacent non-tumor tissue in lung cancer. The library came from three nested PCR rounds adapted from ARM-PCR protocols. TCRdb redid the calling of the multiplex PCR reads with MiXCR, one entry per CDR3 protein. Among 120,000 or so distinct CDR3 sequences listed, 60% to 70% were seen once. No cell sorting was done before RNA was extracted from the tissue. Sample: lung tumor tissue. Source of these receptors: a man under 40 with non-small cell lung cancer.

About this clonotype: A much larger clonotype is one base distant, so this may be a read error. The V call is TRBV29-1, the J call TRBJ2-7; 8 bases are shared with TRBD2. Per germline, CDR1 SQVTM and CDR2 ANQGSEA. This CDR3 is built from 15 residues. The chain's CDR3 is CSVEGVLSGSYKQYF. The CDR3 bases are TGCAGCGTTGAGGGAGTGCTCAGCGGGAGCTACAAGCAGTACTTC.

With respect to this clonotype: Mismatch with germline at one junction end may stem from a read error. The chain joins TRBV20-1 to TRBJ1-5; the D gene is possibly TRBD1 (6 bases). The CDR3 is 14 amino acids. Per the germline V gene, CDR1 is DFQATT and CDR2 is SNEGSKA (reference sequence). The CDR3 loop is CSDTQGPSNQPQHF. The CDR3 DNA follows: TGCAGTGATACACAGGGACCCAGCAATCAGCCCCAACATTTT.

Here the CDR3 DNA reads TGTGCCAGCAGCTTAGCAAGGGAAAGGGGGGACACTGAAGCTTTCTTT. This sequence encodes CASSLARERGDTEAFF. This rearrangement joins TRBV7-4 to TRBJ1-1, with D possibly being TRBD1 (6 bases). Germline V gives CDR1 SGHVT, CDR2 SQSDAQ. This CDR3 comprises 16 residues. V was clipped by 0 bases and J by 3 bases, with 14 bases between them.

About this clonotype: Compared with germline, one end of the junction differs, possibly owing to a read error. The V and J genes are TRBV12-3 or TRBV12-4 and TRBJ1-2; TRBD1 aligns across 8 bases. The CDR3 has 13 amino acids. The CDR3 nucleotides are TGTGCCATCACGACAGGGGACTCCTATGGCTACACGTTC. Translating it yields CAITTGDSYGYTF.

The sample holds many counts of this clonotype. The V gene is TRBV20-1, the J gene TRBJ2-1; 15 bases match TRBD2. V lost 5 bases, J lost 8 bases, and 4 bases stayed unmatched. This CDR3 has 14 residues. In germline, CDR1 is DFQATT, CDR2 SNEGSKA (reference sequence). CDR3 sequence: CSADGLAGGDEQFF. In DNA form, the CDR3 reads TGCAGTGCTGATGGACTAGCGGGGGGGGATGAGCAGTTCTTC.

This clonotype was counted only a few times. With a much larger clone just one base away, this may be a read error. The V and J genes are TRBV6-5 and TRBJ1-4, with no clear D. Germline V gene sequence: CDR1 MNHEY, CDR2 SVGAGI. The CDR3 has 14 amino acids. V was pared by 5 bases and J by 8 bases, with 15 bases between. Here the CDR3 reads CASSPGLSPEKLFF. CDR3 bases: TGTGCCAGCAGTCCCGGACTGTCTCCAGAAAAACTGTTTTTT.

In regard to this clonotype: A much more abundant neighbour one base away suggests this may be a read error. The chain is built from TRBV10-2 and TRBJ2-1; 9 nucleotides agree with TRBD2. This CDR3 spans 13 amino acids. Germline V gene lookup returns CDR1 WSHSY and CDR2 SAAADI. CDR3 nucleotide sequence: TGCACCAGCAAGGCTAGCGGGAACAATGAGCAGTTCTTC. This codes for CTSKASGNNEQFF.

This clonotype has just a few counts. The chain combines TRBV20-1 with TRBJ2-3; D possibly matches TRBD1 or TRBD2 (5 bases each). Germline CDR1 is DFQATT and CDR2 is SNEGSKA (reference sequence). This CDR3 is 15 amino acids long. V lost 0 bases to trimming and J lost 6 bases, with 16 bases between them. The CDR3 protein is CSARDLRGPGDTQYF. The CDR3, as DNA: TGCAGTGCTAGAGATCTACGGGGCCCGGGTGATACGCAGTATTTT.

The sample holds many counts of this clonotype. CDR3 nucleotides: TGTGCCAGCTCTGAAGGGGCCAAAAACATTCAGTACTTC. Amino acids: CASSEGAKNIQYF. This sequence joins TRBV12-3 or TRBV12-4 and TRBJ2-4, with D hard to call. Trimming stripped 8 bases from V and 1 base from J, with 9 bases between. This CDR3 spans 13 amino acids.

In regard to this clonotype: A read error is possible here, since a much larger clone lies one base away. The CDR3 ends on some other residue instead of the conserved phenylalanine or tryptophan, so this is likely a read error. The genes are TRBV6-1 and TRBJ1-1; TRBD1 matches at 8 bases. The germline V gene has CDR1 MNHNS and CDR2 SASEGT. The CDR3 length is 14 residues. V lost 5 bases to trimming and J lost 5 bases; unmatched junction nucleotides: 7. CDR3 bases: TGTGCCAGCAGTTTACAGGGGGGCGGGACTGAAGCTTTCGTT. It yields the protein CASSLQGGGTEAFV.

Note on this clonotype: A much larger clone lies a single base off, so this may be a read error. This chain joins TRBV12-3 or TRBV12-4 and TRBJ2-1; D possibly matches TRBD1 or TRBD2 (5 bases each). The CDR3 is 18 residues long. Trimming pared 7 bases from V and 9 bases from J, leaving 31 bases between. The CDR3 DNA sequence: TGTGCCAGCATTATGACCGGGACGTACGCAGACCTGGACGCTGAGCAGTTCTTC. This codes for CASIMTGTYADLDAEQFF.

This clonotype appeared many times. The chain combines TRBV6-5 with TRBJ2-7; D is unclear. The CDR3 totals 15 residues. Germline assignment: CDR1 MNHEY and CDR2 SVGAGI. With 0 bases removed from V and 0 bases from J, the gap between germline ends came to 9 bases. CDR3 coding DNA: TGTGCCAGCAGTTACTCTGAGGTGGGCTCCTACGAGCAGTACTTC. This encodes CASSYSEVGSYEQYF.

Points on this clonotype: A single base separates this from a much larger clone, so it may be a read error. The rearrangement links TRBV6-6 to TRBJ2-2; TRBD2 matches 10 bases. Germline trimming cut 6 bases from V and 7 bases from J; bases unmatched to any gene: 8. The CDR3 contains 15 residues. Germline assignment: CDR1 MNHNY and CDR2 SVGAGI (reference sequence). The CDR3 reads CASRESGGVSGELFF. Here the CDR3 DNA reads TGTGCCAGCAGAGAGAGCGGGGGGGTCAGCGGGGAGCTGTTTTTT.

A remark on this clonotype: This may be a read error, as it is one base from a much larger clone. V is TRBV12-3 or TRBV12-4 and J is TRBJ1-6, with D uncertain. This CDR3 is built from 13 residues. The CDR3 spells CAGSLRANSPLHF. As DNA, the CDR3 is TGTGCCGGCAGTTTAAGGGCCAATTCACCCCTCCACTTT.

This clonotype has ten or more counts. V and J are TRBV4-1 and TRBJ2-3, with 11 nucleotides matching TRBD2. Per germline, CDR1 MGHRA and CDR2 YSYEKL. With V trimmed by 1 base and J by 4 bases, 4 bases remained unmatched. The CDR3 has 16 amino acids. The DNA of the CDR3 is TGCGCCAGCAGCCAAGGCGGTAGCGGGGGGGCAGATACGCAGTATTTT. Amino acids: CASSQGGSGGADTQYF.

The V and J genes are TRBV6-2 or TRBV6-3 and TRBJ1-1, with TRBD1 matching over 8 bases. Germline V gene data show CDR1 as MNHEY and CDR2 as SVGEGT. This CDR3 is built from 13 residues. The CDR3 coding sequence is TGTACCATCACGGGACAGGCGAACACTGAAGCTTTCTTT. This encodes CTITGQANTEAFF.

The sample holds a few counts of this clonotype. A much larger clone differs by one base, so this may be a read error. This sequence joins TRBV7-3 and TRBJ1-5; the D is unclear. V gave up 5 bases and J gave up 4 bases, with 12 bases separating them. There are 14 residues in the CDR3. The V gene's germline CDR1 is SGHTA and CDR2 FQGTGA. Here the CDR3 DNA reads TGTGCCAGCAGCCCGGGAGGGCGTAATCAGCCCCAGCATTTT. Translating gives CASSPGGRNQPQHF.

Concerning this clonotype: A much bigger clone sits one base away, suggesting this may be a read error. This chain links TRBV6-5 with TRBJ1-2; D is possibly TRBD1 (6 bases). From germline, CDR1 is MNHEY and CDR2 SVGAGI. The CDR3 loop spans 13 amino acids. Trimming stripped 5 bases from V and 10 bases from J, with 17 bases between. For the CDR3, the DNA is TGTGCCAGCAGTCAGAACCAGGGGACTGACTACACCTTC. It yields the protein CASSQNQGTDYTF.

Remarks on this clonotype: At one boundary the junction diverges from the germline segment, which might be a read error. V gene TRBV12-3 or TRBV12-4 combines with J gene TRBJ2-7; 9 nucleotides line up with TRBD1. There are 14 residues in the CDR3. CDR3 DNA sequence: TGTCCCAGCAGTTTACAGGGGGCCTCCTACGAGCAGTATTTC. It is translated as CPSSLQGASYEQYF.

In regard to this clonotype: An end of the junction does not agree with germline; a read error may underlie this. J is TRBJ2-1 and V is TRBV11-2; D not certain. CDR1 SGHAT and CDR2 FQNNGV come from the germline V gene. CDR3 length: 13 residues. The CDR3 DNA reads as TGTGCCAGCAAGCTGGCAGGAAACAATGAACAGTTCTTC. Its translation: CASKLAGNNEQFF.

DNA for the CDR3: TGTGCCTGGACTCCAATCACCGGGGAGCTGTTTTTT. Protein sequence: CAWTPITGELFF. The chain links TRBV30 to TRBJ2-2; D is undetermined. The V end was cut by 4 bases, the J end by 4 bases, with 7 bases between. The CDR3 has 12 residues. Germline V lookup: CDR1 GTSNPN, CDR2 SVGIG (reference sequence).

Of note for this clonotype: A much larger clone sits a single nucleotide away, making a read error possible. The V gene is TRBV29-1, the J gene TRBJ2-3; 8 bases are a match to TRBD1. The V gene end was trimmed by 6 bases and the J gene end by 2 bases; junction bases not matched to a gene: 4. CDR1 SQVTM and CDR2 ANQGSEA come from the germline V gene. The CDR3 consists of 13 residues. In DNA form, the CDR3 reads TGCAGCGTGGGGACAGGACCCACAGATACGCAGTATTTT. As protein: CSVGTGPTDTQYF.

The chain links TRBV5-5 to TRBJ2-3, with D tentatively TRBD2 (5 bases). V dropped 7 bases and J dropped 4 bases, with 19 bases sitting between them. Germline CDR1 reads SGHKS; CDR2 reads YYEKEE (reference sequence). The CDR3 has 15 amino acids. CDR3 DNA: TGTGCCAGCTTGGACTCCTCTGGCGCTGCAGATACGCAGTATTTT. It codes for CASLDSSGAADTQYF.

Notes on this clonotype: This CDR3 fails to terminate in the conserved phenylalanine or tryptophan, so it likely reflects a read error. This rearrangement joins TRBV7-8 to TRBJ1-2; D not resolved. Trimming took off 1 base at V and 4 bases at J, with 13 bases between the two ends. The germline CDR1 and CDR2 sequences are SGHVS and FQNEAQ. The CDR3 consists of 15 residues. The CDR3 DNA reads as TGTGCCAGCAGCTTAGATTCGTCCGGTTTCTATGGCTACACCATC. Translation: CASSLDSSGFYGYTI.

Turning to this clonotype: This may be a read error: a much more frequent sequence differs by one nucleotide. V is TRBV6-5 and J is TRBJ2-3; D call uncertain. The CDR3 is 13 residues long. Trimming left V 0 bases short and J 6 bases short, with 7 bases between. Germline-derived CDR1 and CDR2 are MNHEY and SVGAGI. CDR3 DNA sequence: TGTGCCAGCAGTTACTCGTTAGGGGATACGCAGTATTTT. It yields the protein CASSYSLGDTQYF.

This clonotype is a singleton in its sample. The chain couples TRBV20-1 to TRBJ1-4; 8 positions agree with TRBD1. V lost 5 bases to trimming and J lost 5 bases; unmatched junction nucleotides: 10. Per germline, CDR1 DFQATT and CDR2 SNEGSKA (reference sequence). The CDR3 is 15 amino acids. CDR3 in amino acids: CSAPYRGAANEKLFF. The DNA for the CDR3 is TGCAGTGCTCCATACAGGGGGGCGGCCAATGAAAAACTGTTTTTT.

As for this clonotype: With a much larger clone just one base away, this may be a read error. The CDR3 region is CASTDRDGYTDTQYF. Here the CDR3 DNA reads TGTGCCAGCACCGACCGGGACGGCTACACAGATACGCAGTATTTT. The V gene is TRBV7-8, the J gene TRBJ2-3; D is tentatively TRBD1 or TRBD2 (5 bases each). The V and J ends lost 7 bases and 2 bases respectively, with 16 bases between them. Germline values: CDR1 SGHVS, CDR2 FQNEAQ. This CDR3 spans 15 amino acids.

The V gene is TRBV14, the J gene TRBJ1-1; D possibly corresponds to TRBD1 (6 bases). The V end was cut by 4 bases, the J end by 4 bases, with 16 bases between. Looked up from germline, CDR1 is SGHDN and CDR2 is FVKESK. The CDR3 covers 15 residues. CDR3 DNA: TGTGCCAGCAGCCCCGCAACAGGGAGGAGCACTGAAGCTTTCTTT. This gives the protein CASSPATGRSTEAFF.

As concerns this clonotype: One base away lies a much larger clone, so this may be a sequencing read error. CDR3 loop: CGAREGSPQETQYF. DNA for the CDR3: TGCGGTGCTAGAGAGGGGTCCCCCCAAGAGACCCAGTACTTC. This rearrangement joins TRBV20-1 to TRBJ2-5, with D possibly being TRBD1 or TRBD2 (5 bases each). The CDR3 is made up of 14 amino acids. Germline CDR1 DFQATT, CDR2 SNEGSKA (reference sequence).